This is a list of T cell receptor beta chains from one sample in a study of metastatic and nonmetastatic thyroid tumors. TCRdb reanalyzed the PCR reads via MiXCR. The sample records fewer than 25,000 clones, around 20% being singletons. Source material: blood. The receptor source for this set is a female donor with papillary thyroid cancer or a benign thyroid nodule (not recorded which). Some clones in this sample may be carry-over from other donors' samples. The CDR3 runs from the conserved cysteine through the conserved F or W. D genes are given only for firm matches. Size values are once, few and many counts, or a class for expanded clones, and some rows have none.

CDR3 DNA,CDR3 protein,V gene,D gene,J gene,clone size
TGTGCCAGCAGCCGTACGGGGCAAGAGACCCAGTACTTC,CASSRTGQETQYF,TRBV6-1,NA,TRBJ2-5,many
TGCGCCAGTCAACAAGCGGGGCTTTACAATGAGCAGTTCTTC,CASQQAGLYNEQFF,TRBV10-2,TRBD2,TRBJ2-1,many
TGTGCCAGTCTCGACGGCTTGAACACTGAAGCTTTCTTT,CASLDGLNTEAFF,TRBV10-3,NA,TRBJ1-1,many
TGTGCCAGCAGACCCCGATCGGGGGCCCACAATGAAAAACTGTTTTTT,CASRPRSGAHNEKLFF,TRBV7-9,NA,TRBJ1-4,many
TGTGCCAGCAGTGACCAAGGAGAGACCCAGTACTTC,CASSDQGETQYF,TRBV6-1,NA,TRBJ2-5,few
TGCGCCAGCAGCTCAAACACAGGGAACTATGGCTACACCTTC,CASSSNTGNYGYTF,TRBV5-1,NA,TRBJ1-2,NA
TGTGCCAGCAGCTTCAACAGGGGCCGCAGCGGGGAGCTGTTTTTT,CASSFNRGRSGELFF,TRBV7-8,TRBD1,TRBJ2-2,NA
TGCAGTGCTAGACCGTTGACAGGGCCGGAGGTAGAGACCCAGTACTTC,CSARPLTGPEVETQYF,TRBV20-1,TRBD1,TRBJ2-5,many
TGTGCCAGCAGCGTAGAGTGGGGTGAGCAGTTCTTC,CASSVEWGEQFF,TRBV9,NA,TRBJ2-1,many
TGTGCCAGTAGTATATTCAATCAGCCCCAGCATTTT,CASSIFNQPQHF,TRBV19,NA,TRBJ1-5,many
TGTGCCAGCAGCTCCTCCCTGTTATGGGCGGGAGATACGCAGTATTTT,CASSSSLLWAGDTQYF,TRBV11-2,NA,TRBJ2-3,NA
TGTGCCAGCACGGGAGGGGGAAACACCATATATTTT,CASTGGGNTIYF,TRBV6-1,NA,TRBJ1-3,few
TGCGACAGCAGTCTAGAGGGTTTGCGGAATTCAACCCTCCACTTT,CDSSLEGLRNSTLHF,TRBV6-1,NA,TRBJ1-6,NA
TGTGCCAGCAGTGCAGGGTTAATGAACACTGAAGCTTTCTTT,CASSAGLMNTEAFF,TRBV12-3/TRBV12-4,NA,TRBJ1-1,NA
TGCAGCGTTGAAGATCAGGACAACTATGGCTACACCTTC,CSVEDQDNYGYTF,TRBV29-1,NA,TRBJ1-2,many
TGTGCCAGCAGCTTAAGAAGCGGGGTAGGAGACTACACCTTC,CASSLRSGVGDYTF,TRBV7-2,NA,TRBJ1-2,many
TGTGCCAGCAGCCCTCTCCGCGGGACGAACACCGGGGAGCTGTTTTTT,CASSPLRGTNTGELFF,TRBV11-2,NA,TRBJ2-2,once
TGTGCCTGGAGTCGGGGGACTAGCGGCTACGAGCAGTACTTC,CAWSRGTSGYEQYF,TRBV30,TRBD2,TRBJ2-7,NA
TGTGCCATGAGGACAGACGATAATTCACCCCTCCACTTT,CAMRTDDNSPLHF,TRBV10-3,NA,TRBJ1-6,NA
TGCAGTGCTAGAGCGGGACAAATGAACACTGAAGCTTTCTTT,CSARAGQMNTEAFF,TRBV20-1,NA,TRBJ1-1,many
TGTGCCAGCAGCTTGGGACAGTTCCTCAGTTCCTACGAGCAGTACTTC,CASSLGQFLSSYEQYF,TRBV5-6,NA,TRBJ2-7,NA
TGTGCCTGGAACTGGGGGGGGGATAACGGGGAGCTGTTTTTT,CAWNWGGDNGELFF,TRBV30,TRBD2,TRBJ2-2,many
TGTGCCAGCTCACCACGAGGAAGGGAGCAGTACTTC,CASSPRGREQYF,TRBV18,NA,TRBJ2-7,many
TGTGCCTGGAGTCTAAGGGGGGGGGGCACTGAAGCTTTCTTT,CAWSLRGGGTEAFF,TRBV30,NA,TRBJ1-1,many
TGTGCCAGCAGCTCCACCGGGCAGGCGGTTCAGCCCCAGCATTTT,CASSSTGQAVQPQHF,TRBV7-9,NA,TRBJ1-5,medium-sized
TGTGCCATCAGTGAGGGGACTAGCGCCTACGAGCAGTACTTC,CAISEGTSAYEQYF,TRBV10-3,TRBD2,TRBJ2-7,many
TGCAGTGCTAGAGATCAAGGTTGGGAGACCCAGTACTTC,CSARDQGWETQYF,TRBV20-1,NA,TRBJ2-5,many
TGCAGCTCCTTTGACAGTAGCACTGAAGCTTTCTTT,CSSFDSSTEAFF,TRBV29-1,NA,TRBJ1-1,few
TGTGCCAGCTCACCAATACGGGGACAAGAGACCCAGTACTTC,CASSPIRGQETQYF,TRBV18,NA,TRBJ2-5,many
TGTGCCAGCTCACCAGGACAGCAAGAGACCCAGTACTTC,CASSPGQQETQYF,TRBV18,NA,TRBJ2-5,many
TGTGCCAGCAGCCCCACAGGGAACTATGGCTACACCTTC,CASSPTGNYGYTF,TRBV7-6,NA,TRBJ1-2,many
TGTGCCAGCAGCTTGGTAACAGAAGGGGGAAACACCATATATTTT,CASSLVTEGGNTIYF,TRBV13,NA,TRBJ1-3,many
TGTGCCAGTAATGTGGGACAGGGGATATCAAACATTCAGTACTTC,CASNVGQGISNIQYF,TRBV19,TRBD1,TRBJ2-4,many
TGTGCCCGCAGCAGGACTAGAGGGGGGGGCACAGATACGCAGTATTTT,CARSRTRGGGTDTQYF,TRBV11-2,NA,TRBJ2-3,once
TGCAGCGTAGACAGGGTCGTTGGGGAGACCCAGTACTTC,CSVDRVVGETQYF,TRBV29-1,TRBD1,TRBJ2-5,many
TGTGCCAGTAGTGAGAGTCTCGGTGAGCAGTTCTTC,CASSESLGEQFF,TRBV19,NA,TRBJ2-1,many
TGTGCCAGCGCCCCCCACCCTAACTATGGCTACACCTTC,CASAPHPNYGYTF,TRBV27,NA,TRBJ1-2,NA
TGTGCAAGTAGTATGGGGCAGGGGCCCCAGGATTTT,CASSMGQGPQDF,TRBV19,NA,TRBJ1-5,few
TGTGCCAGCAGCGGGACTAGCGACAACAATGAGCAGTTCTTC,CASSGTSDNNEQFF,TRBV9,TRBD2,TRBJ2-1,many
TGTGCCAGCAGTCGATCTAGATTGCAAGAGACCCAGTACTTC,CASSRSRLQETQYF,TRBV6-1,NA,TRBJ2-5,many
TGCGCCAGCAGAGAAGGGACAGCCGTTACTGAAGCTTTCTTT,CASREGTAVTEAFF,TRBV5-1,TRBD1,TRBJ1-1,many
TGTGCCAGCAGCGTGAACAGGGGAGGGGGAAAGGACAATGAGCAGTTCTTC,CASSVNRGGGKDNEQFF,TRBV9,NA,TRBJ2-1,many
TGCGCCAGCAGCTTGTTTGGTGGGGACGCTTGCAAGCAGTACTTC,CASSLFGGDACKQYF,TRBV5-1,NA,TRBJ2-7,NA
TGTGCCAGCTCTCAACGGGACGGACCCTACGAGCAGTACTTC,CASSQRDGPYEQYF,TRBV18,NA,TRBJ2-7,many
TGTGCCAGCAGACGACAGGGGGCGCTTCAGCCCCAGCATTTT,CASRRQGALQPQHF,TRBV12-3/TRBV12-4,TRBD1,TRBJ1-5,many
TGTGCCAGCAGCCCAGGGCAGGGAAACACTGAAGCTTTCTTT,CASSPGQGNTEAFF,TRBV5-5,NA,TRBJ1-1,many
TGTGCCAGTAGTGGTAATAAGGTCTCTGGAAACACCATATATTTT,CASSGNKVSGNTIYF,TRBV19,NA,TRBJ1-3,few
TGTGCCAGCAGCTTAGAGAACGGTGGCTACACCTTC,CASSLENGGYTF,TRBV7-9,NA,TRBJ1-2,few
TGCAGTGCTAGAGAACCAAAGGGGGCGTTGGCCTATGGCTACACATTC,CSAREPKGALAYGYTF,TRBV20-1,TRBD1,TRBJ1-2,NA
TGCGCCAGCAGTGAGTACGGGACTAGCGGGGGGAACTCTAGCACAGATACGCAGTATTTT,CASSEYGTSGGNSSTDTQYF,TRBV10-1,TRBD2,TRBJ2-3,many
TGTGCCAGCAGTCCTTACTGGGGGCTCGGTACTGAAGCTTTCTTT,CASSPYWGLGTEAFF,TRBV6-1,NA,TRBJ1-1,NA
TGCGCCAGCAGCCAAGAATTCCAACCGCCTTCCTACGAGCAGTACTTC,CASSQEFQPPSYEQYF,TRBV4-1,NA,TRBJ2-7,many
TGTGCCAGCTCACTGCAGGATGCCAAAAACATTCAGTACTTC,CASSLQDAKNIQYF,TRBV18,NA,TRBJ2-4,many
TGTGCCAGCAACTTGGACATATACACAGATACGCAGTATTTT,CASNLDIYTDTQYF,TRBV6-1,NA,TRBJ2-3,NA